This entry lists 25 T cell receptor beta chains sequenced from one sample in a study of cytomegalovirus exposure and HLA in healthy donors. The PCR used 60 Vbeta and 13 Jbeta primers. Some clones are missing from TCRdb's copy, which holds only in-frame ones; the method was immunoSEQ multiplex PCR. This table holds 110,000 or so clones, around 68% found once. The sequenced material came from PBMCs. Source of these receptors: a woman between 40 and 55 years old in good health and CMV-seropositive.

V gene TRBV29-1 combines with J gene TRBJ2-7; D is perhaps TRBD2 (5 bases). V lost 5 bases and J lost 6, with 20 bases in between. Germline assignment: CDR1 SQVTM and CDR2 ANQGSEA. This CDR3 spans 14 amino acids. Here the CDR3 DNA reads TGCAGCGTTAAAGGGAGTTGGGCGGGTCTCGAGCAGTACTTC. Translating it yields CSVKGSWAGLEQYF.

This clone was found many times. The CDR3 DNA reads as TGCGCCAGCAGCCAAGGAGAGGGTGGTGCCTACGAGCAGTACTTC. Translating gives CASSQGEGGAYEQYF. The chain has TRBV4-3 and TRBJ2-7; D is perhaps TRBD2 (5 bases). Trimming took off 1 base at V and 2 bases at J, with 12 bases between the two ends. The length of the CDR3 is 15 residues. Germline CDR1 is LGHNA and CDR2 is YSLEER.

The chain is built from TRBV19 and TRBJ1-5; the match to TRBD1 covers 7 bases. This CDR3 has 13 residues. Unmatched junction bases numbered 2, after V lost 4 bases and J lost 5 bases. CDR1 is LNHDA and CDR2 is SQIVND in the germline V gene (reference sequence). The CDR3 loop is CASSTDRDQPQHF. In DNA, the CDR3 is TGTGCCAGTAGTACCGACAGGGATCAGCCCCAGCATTTT. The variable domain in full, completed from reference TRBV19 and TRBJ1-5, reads DGGITQSPKYLFRKEGQNVTLSCEQNLNHDAMYWYRQDPGQGLRLIYYSQIVNDFQKGDIAEGYSVSREKKESFPLTVTSAQKNPTAFYLCASSTDRDQPQHFGDGTRLSIL.

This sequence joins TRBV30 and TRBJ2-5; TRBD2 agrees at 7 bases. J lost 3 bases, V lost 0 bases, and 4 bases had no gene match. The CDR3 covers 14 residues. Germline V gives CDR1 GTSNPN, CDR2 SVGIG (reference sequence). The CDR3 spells CAWSVGLAEETQYF. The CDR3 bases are TGTGCCTGGAGTGTAGGGCTAGCGGAAGAGACCCAGTACTTC.

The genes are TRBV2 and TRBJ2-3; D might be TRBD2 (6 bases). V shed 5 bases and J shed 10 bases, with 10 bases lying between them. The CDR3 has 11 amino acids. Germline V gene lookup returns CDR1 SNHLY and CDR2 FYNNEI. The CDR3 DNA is TGTGCCAGCAGTTTGCGGGAATCGCAGTATTTT. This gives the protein CASSLRESQYF.

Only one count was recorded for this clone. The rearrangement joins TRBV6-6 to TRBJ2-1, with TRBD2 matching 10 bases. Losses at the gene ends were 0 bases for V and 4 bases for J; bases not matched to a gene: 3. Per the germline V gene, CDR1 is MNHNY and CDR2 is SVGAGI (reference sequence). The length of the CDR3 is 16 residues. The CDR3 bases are TGTGCCAGCAGTTACTCCGGACTAGCGGAGTACAATGAGCAGTTCTTC. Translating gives CASSYSGLAEYNEQFF.

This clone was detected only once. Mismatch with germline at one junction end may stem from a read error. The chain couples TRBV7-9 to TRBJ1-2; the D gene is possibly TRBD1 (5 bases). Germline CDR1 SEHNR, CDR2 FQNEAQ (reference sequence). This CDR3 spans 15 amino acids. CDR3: CSSSLSDNPYYGYTF. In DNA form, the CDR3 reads TGTTCCAGCAGCTTATCGGACAATCCCTACTATGGCTACACCTTC.

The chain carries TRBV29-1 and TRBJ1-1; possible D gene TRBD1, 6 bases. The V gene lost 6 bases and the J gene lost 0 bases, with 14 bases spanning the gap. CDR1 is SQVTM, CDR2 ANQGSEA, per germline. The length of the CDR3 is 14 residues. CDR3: CSVAQGGLNTEAFF. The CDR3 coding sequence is TGCAGCGTCGCACAGGGAGGGCTGAACACTGAAGCTTTCTTT.

In DNA, the CDR3 is TGTGCCAGTGAGAGAGGGAGTAACACCGGGGAGCTGTTTTTT. It codes for CASERGSNTGELFF. J is TRBJ2-2 and V is TRBV9; the D gene is possibly TRBD2 (5 bases). Trimming pared 8 bases from V and 2 bases from J, leaving 13 bases between. In germline, CDR1 is SGDLS, CDR2 YYNGEE. The CDR3 runs 14 residues.

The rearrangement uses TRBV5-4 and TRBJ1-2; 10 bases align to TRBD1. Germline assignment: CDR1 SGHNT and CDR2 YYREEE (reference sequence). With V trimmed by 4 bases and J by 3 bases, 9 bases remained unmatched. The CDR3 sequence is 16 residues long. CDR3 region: CASSILDRGLYYGYTF. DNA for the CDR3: TGTGCCAGCAGCATACTAGACAGGGGGCTTTACTATGGCTACACCTTC.

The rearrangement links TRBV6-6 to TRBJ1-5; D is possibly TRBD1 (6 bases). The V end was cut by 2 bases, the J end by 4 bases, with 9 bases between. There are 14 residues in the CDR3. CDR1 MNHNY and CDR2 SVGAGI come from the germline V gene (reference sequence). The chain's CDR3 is CASSYGGQNQPQHF. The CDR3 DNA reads TGTGCCAGCAGTTACGGGGGCCAAAATCAGCCCCAGCATTTT.

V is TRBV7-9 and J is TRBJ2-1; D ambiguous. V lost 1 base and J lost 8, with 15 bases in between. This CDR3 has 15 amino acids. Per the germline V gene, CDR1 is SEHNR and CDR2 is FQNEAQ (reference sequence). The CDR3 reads CASSLGSYSADEQFF. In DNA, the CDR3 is TGTGCCAGCAGCTTAGGGTCCTACTCGGCGGATGAGCAGTTCTTC.

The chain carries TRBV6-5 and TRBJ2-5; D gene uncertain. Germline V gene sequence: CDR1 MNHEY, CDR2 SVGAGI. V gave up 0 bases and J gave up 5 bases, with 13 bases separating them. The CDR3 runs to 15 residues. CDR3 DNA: TGTGCCAGCAGTTACTCTGGTAGTTATCGGGAGACCCAGTACTTC. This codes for CASSYSGSYRETQYF.

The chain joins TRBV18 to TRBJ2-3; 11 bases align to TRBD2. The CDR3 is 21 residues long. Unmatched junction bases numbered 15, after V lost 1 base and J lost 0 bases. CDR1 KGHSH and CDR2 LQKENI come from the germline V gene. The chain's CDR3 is CASSPRAGGLADITSTDTQYF. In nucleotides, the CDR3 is TGTGCCAGCTCACCACGAGCCGGGGGACTAGCGGATATAACTAGCACAGATACGCAGTATTTT.

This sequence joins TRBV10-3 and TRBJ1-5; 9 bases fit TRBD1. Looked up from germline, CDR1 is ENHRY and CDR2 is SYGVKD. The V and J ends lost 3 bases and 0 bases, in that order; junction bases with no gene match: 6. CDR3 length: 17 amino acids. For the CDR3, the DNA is TGTGCCATCAGTGAAAGAGGGACAGGGTTTAGCAATCAGCCCCAGCATTTT. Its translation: CAISERGTGFSNQPQHF.

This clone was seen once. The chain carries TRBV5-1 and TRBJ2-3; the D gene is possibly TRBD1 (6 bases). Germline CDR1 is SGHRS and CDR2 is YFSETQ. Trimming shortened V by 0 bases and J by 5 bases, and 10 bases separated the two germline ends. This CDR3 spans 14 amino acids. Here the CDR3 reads CASSLGLGGDTQYF. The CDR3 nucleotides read TGCGCCAGCAGCTTGGGCCTAGGGGGAGATACGCAGTATTTT.

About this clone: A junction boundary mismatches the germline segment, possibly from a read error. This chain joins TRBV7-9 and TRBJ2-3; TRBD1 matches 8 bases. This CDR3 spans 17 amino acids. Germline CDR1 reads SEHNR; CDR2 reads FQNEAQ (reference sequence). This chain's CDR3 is CSSSFGQGTGSTDTQYF. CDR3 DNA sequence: TGTTCCAGCAGCTTCGGACAGGGAACAGGGAGCACAGATACGCAGTATTTT.

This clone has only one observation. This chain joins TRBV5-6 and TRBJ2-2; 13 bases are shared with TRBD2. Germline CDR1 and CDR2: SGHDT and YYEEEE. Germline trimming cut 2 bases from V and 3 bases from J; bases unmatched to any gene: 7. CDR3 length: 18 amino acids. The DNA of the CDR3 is TGTGCCAGCAGCTTTTTACTAGCGGGGGGGATTTACACCGGGGAGCTGTTTTTT. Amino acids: CASSFLLAGGIYTGELFF. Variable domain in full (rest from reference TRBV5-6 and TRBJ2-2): DAGVTQSPTHLIKTRGQQVTLRCSPKSGHDTVSWYQQALGQGPQFIFQYYEEEERQRGNFPDRFSGHQFPNYSSELNVNALLLGDSALYLCASSFLLAGGIYTGELFFGEGSRLTVL.

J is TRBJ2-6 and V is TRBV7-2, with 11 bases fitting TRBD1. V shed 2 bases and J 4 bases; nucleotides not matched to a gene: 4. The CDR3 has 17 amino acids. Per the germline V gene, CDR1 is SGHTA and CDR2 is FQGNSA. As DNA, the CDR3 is TGTGCCAGCAGCTTAAGGACAGGGGGCGCGGGGGCCAACGTCCTGACTTTC. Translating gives CASSLRTGGAGANVLTF.

The CDR3 region has the DNA TGTGCCAGCAGCTTAGGACAGGGCGAGGATCAGCCCCAGCATTTT. This gives the protein CASSLGQGEDQPQHF. The chain combines TRBV7-2 with TRBJ1-5, with 7 bases matching TRBD1. Germline V gene lookup returns CDR1 SGHTA and CDR2 FQGNSA. The CDR3 runs 15 residues. J gave up 5 bases and V 1 base, and 5 bases lay outside the gene matches. The full variable domain, in which reference TRBV7-2 and TRBJ1-5 provide the parts outside the CDR3, is GAGVSQSPSNKVTEKGKDVELRCDPISGHTALYWYRQSLGQGLEFLIYFQGNSAPDKSGLPSDRFSAERTGGSVSTLTIQRTQQEDSAVYLCASSLGQGEDQPQHFGDGTRLSIL.

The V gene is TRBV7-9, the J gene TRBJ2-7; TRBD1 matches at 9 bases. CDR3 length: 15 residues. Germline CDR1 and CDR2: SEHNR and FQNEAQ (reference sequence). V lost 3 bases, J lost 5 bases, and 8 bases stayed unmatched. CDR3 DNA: TGTGCCAGCAGCTTGACGGGACAGGGTATGGACGAGCAGTACTTC. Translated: CASSLTGQGMDEQYF.

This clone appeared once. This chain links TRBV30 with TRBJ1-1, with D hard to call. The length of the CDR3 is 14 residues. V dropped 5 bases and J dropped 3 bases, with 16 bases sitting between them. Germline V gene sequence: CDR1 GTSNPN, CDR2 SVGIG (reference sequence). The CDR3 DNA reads TGTGCCTGGTCCCAAGCCCCGAGAGACACTGAAGCTTTCTTT. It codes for CAWSQAPRDTEAFF.

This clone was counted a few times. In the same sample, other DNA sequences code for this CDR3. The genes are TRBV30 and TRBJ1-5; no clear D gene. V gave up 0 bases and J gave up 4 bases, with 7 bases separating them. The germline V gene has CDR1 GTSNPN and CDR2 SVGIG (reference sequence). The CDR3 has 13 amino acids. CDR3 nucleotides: TGTGCCTGGAGTGTAACCGGGAATCAGCCCCAGCATTTT. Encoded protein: CAWSVTGNQPQHF.

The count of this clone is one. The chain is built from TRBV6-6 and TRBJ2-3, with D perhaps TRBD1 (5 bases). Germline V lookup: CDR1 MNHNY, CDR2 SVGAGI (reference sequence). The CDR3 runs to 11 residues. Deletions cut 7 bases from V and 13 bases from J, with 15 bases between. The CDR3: CASKGDRTKYF. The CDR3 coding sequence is TGTGCCAGCAAAGGGGATCGGACCAAGTATTTT.

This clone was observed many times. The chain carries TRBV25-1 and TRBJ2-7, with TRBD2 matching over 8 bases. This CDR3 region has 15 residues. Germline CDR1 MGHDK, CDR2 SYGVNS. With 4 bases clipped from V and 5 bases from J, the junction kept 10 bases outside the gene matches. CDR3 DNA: TGTGCCAGCAGTGGGGCTGAGCGGGAGTGGGACGAGCAGTACTTC. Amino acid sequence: CASSGAEREWDEQYF.